This entry describes one T cell receptor (beta chain). What it binds is unknown. The data originate from a study of cytomegalovirus exposure and HLA in healthy donors. Across the study: Earlier sequencing of about 179 million T cells yielded 95 million to 120 million unique TCR beta sequences. Study-level findings and limits: The study assumed roughly uniform donor sequencing depth for presence/absence analyses. TCR beta chains numbering more than 150 were designated cytomegalovirus-associated. Later genetic work tied a missense DCLRE1C variant to beta-chain V and J trimming.

Germline CDR1 SGHRS, CDR2 YFSETQ. The CDR3 runs 15 residues. Germline trimming cut 7 bases from V and 2 bases from J; bases unmatched to any gene: 7. Researchers ran the PCR with 60 Vbeta and 13 Jbeta primers. Assay: immunoSEQ multiplex PCR; the TCRdb copy retains only in-frame clones and omits some. The sample includes 100,000 to 150,000 clones, around 74% seen only once; the top ten take approximately 7.2%. The clonotype originates from a male donor in good health and CMV-seronegative. Sequencing was performed on PBMCs. The chain couples TRBV5-1 to TRBJ2-2, with TRBD1 matching over 8 bases. The CDR3 bases are TGCGCCAGCTACGGGGCAGGGGGCAACACCGGGGAGCTGTTTTTT. It encodes CASYGAGGNTGELFF.